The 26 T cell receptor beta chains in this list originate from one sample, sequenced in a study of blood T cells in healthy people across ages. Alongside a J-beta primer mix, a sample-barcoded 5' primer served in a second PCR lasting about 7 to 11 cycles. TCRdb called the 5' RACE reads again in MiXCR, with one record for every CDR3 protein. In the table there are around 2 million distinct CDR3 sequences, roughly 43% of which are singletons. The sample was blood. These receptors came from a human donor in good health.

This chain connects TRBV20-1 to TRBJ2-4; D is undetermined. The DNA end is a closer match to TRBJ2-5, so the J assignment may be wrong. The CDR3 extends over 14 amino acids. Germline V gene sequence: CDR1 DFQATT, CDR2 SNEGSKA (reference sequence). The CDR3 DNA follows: TGCAGTGCTAGAGGGTTAGGTTGGATTGAGACCCAGTACTTC. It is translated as CSARGLGWIETQYF.

Here the CDR3 DNA reads TGTGCCAGCCAGCCTCTTGACAGGGACGGCTATGGCTACACCTTC. Its translation: CASQPLDRDGYGYTF. This chain uses TRBV11-2 with TRBJ1-2; 7 bases are a match to TRBD1. The CDR3 spans 15 residues. Germline values: CDR1 SGHAT, CDR2 FQNNGV. V lost 8 bases and J lost 4; bases outside the gene matches: 13.

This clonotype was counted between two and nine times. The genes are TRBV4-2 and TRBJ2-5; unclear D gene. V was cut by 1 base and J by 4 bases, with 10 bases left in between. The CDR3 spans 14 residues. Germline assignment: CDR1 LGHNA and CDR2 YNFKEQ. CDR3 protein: CASSQGARPETQYF. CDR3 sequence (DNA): TGTGCCAGCAGCCAAGGGGCTAGACCAGAGACCCAGTACTTC.

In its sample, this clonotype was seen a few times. Here the CDR3 DNA reads TGCGCCAGCAGCCAAGATCTGGGTGGGGCTATGGAGTTCTTC. This translates into CASSQDLGGAMEFF. The rearrangement links TRBV4-3 to TRBJ2-1; tentative D call: TRBD1 (5 bases). CDR1 is LGHNA and CDR2 is YSLEER in the germline V gene. The CDR3 spans 14 residues. Trimming left V 0 bases short and J 14 bases short, with 17 bases between.

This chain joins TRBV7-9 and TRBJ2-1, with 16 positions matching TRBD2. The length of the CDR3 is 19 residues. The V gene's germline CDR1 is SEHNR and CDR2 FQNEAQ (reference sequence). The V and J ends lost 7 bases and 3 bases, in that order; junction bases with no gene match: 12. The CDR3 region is CASTGPGLAGGPFYNEQFF. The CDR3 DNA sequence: TGTGCCAGCACTGGCCCGGGACTAGCGGGGGGGCCATTCTACAATGAGCAGTTCTTC.

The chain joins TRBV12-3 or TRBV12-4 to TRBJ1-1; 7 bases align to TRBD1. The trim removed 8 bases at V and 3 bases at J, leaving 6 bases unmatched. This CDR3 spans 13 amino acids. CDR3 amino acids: CASGDSGDTEAFF. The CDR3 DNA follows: TGTGCCAGCGGGGACAGCGGGGACACTGAAGCTTTCTTT.

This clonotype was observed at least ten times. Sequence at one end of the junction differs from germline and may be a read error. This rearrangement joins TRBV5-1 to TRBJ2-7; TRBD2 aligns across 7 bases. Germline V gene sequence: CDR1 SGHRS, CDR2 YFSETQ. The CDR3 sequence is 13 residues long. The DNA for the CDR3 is TGTGCCAGCAGCCGGGGAGGGACCTACGAGCAGTACTTC. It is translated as CASSRGGTYEQYF.

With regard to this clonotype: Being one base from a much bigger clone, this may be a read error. CDR3 sequence: CASTLNSYGYTF. The CDR3 DNA sequence: TGTGCCAGTACCCTAAACAGCTATGGCTACACCTTC. The chain combines TRBV9 with TRBJ1-2; D ambiguous. From germline, CDR1 is SGDLS and CDR2 YYNGEE. V was shortened by 8 bases and J by 4 bases, with 12 bases between the two germline ends. This CDR3 has 12 amino acids.

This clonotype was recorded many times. The CDR3 DNA sequence: TGTGCCAGCAGCTTACAGGTGGCGCAGTATTTT. Protein: CASSLQVAQYF. This chain links TRBV7-2 with TRBJ2-3; D is unclear. The germline V gene has CDR1 SGHTA and CDR2 FQGNSA. The CDR3 is 11 residues long. The ends were cut back, 2 bases at V and 10 bases at J, with 7 bases in the middle.

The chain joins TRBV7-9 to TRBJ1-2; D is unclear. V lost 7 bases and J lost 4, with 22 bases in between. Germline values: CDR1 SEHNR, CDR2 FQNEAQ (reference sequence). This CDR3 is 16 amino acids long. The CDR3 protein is CASTTGLGQTFYGYTF. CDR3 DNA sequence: TGTGCCAGCACCACGGGCTTGGGCCAAACTTTCTATGGCTACACCTTC.

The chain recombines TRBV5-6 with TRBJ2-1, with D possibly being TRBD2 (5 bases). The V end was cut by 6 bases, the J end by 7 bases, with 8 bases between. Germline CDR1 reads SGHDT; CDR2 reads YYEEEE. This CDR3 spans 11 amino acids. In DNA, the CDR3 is TGTGCCAGCACGTCGGGGAATGAGCAGTTCTTC. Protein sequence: CASTSGNEQFF. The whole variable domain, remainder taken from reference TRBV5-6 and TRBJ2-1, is DAGVTQSPTHLIKTRGQQVTLRCSPKSGHDTVSWYQQALGQGPQFIFQYYEEEERQRGNFPDRFSGHQFPNYSSELNVNALLLGDSALYLCASTSGNEQFFGPGTRLTVL.

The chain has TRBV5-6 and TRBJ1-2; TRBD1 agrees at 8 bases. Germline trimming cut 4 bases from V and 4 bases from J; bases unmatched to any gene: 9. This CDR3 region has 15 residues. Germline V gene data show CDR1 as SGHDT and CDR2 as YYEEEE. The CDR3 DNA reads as TGTGCCAGCAGCGCGGGGGGACAGGACTTCTATGGCTACACCTTC. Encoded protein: CASSAGGQDFYGYTF.

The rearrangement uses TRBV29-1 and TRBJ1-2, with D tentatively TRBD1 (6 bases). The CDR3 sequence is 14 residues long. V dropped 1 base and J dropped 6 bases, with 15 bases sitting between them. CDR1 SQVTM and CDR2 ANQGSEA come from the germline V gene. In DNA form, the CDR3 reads TGCAGCGTTGAAGCTACTAACAGGGTAAATGGCTACACCTTC. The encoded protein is CSVEATNRVNGYTF.

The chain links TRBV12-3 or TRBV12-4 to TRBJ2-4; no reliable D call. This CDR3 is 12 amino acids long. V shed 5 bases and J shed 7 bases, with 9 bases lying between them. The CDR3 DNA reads TGTGCCAGCAGTAAAGATGGTAACATTCAGTACTTC. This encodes CASSKDGNIQYF.

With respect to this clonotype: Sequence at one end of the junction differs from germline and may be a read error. CDR3 coding DNA: TGTGCCAGCAGCTCCCTTCTGAGGATTAATTCCTATGACTACACCTTC. It encodes CASSSLLRINSYDYTF. V gene TRBV7-2 combines with J gene TRBJ1-2; no definite D call. The germline V gene has CDR1 SGHTA and CDR2 FQGNSA. The CDR3 is 16 amino acids.

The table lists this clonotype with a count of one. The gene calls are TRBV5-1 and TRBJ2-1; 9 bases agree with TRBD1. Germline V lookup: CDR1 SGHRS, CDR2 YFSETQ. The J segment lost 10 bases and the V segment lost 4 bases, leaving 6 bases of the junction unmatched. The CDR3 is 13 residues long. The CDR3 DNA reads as TGCGCCAGCAGCCAACAGGGGGCTTGGGAGCAGTTCTTC. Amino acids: CASSQQGAWEQFF. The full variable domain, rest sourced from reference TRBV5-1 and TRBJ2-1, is KAGVTQTPRYLIKTRGQQVTLSCSPISGHRSVSWYQQTPGQGLQFLFEYFSETQRNKGNFPGRFSGRQFSNSRSEMNVSTLELGDSALYLCASSQQGAWEQFFGPGTRLTVL.

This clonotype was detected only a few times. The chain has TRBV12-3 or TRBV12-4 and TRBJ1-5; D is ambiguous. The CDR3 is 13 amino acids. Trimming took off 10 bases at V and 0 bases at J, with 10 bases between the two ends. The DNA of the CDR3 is TGTGCCACCACAGCGGGTAGCAATCAGCCCCAGCATTTT. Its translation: CATTAGSNQPQHF.

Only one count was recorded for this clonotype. As DNA, the CDR3 is TGTGCCATCACCGCGACGCGAGGAGAATACTATGGCTACACCTTC. It yields the protein CAITATRGEYYGYTF. V gene TRBV10-3 combines with J gene TRBJ1-2; D is ambiguous. Germline-derived CDR1 and CDR2 are ENHRY and SYGVKD. Trimming pared 7 bases from V and 3 bases from J, leaving 18 bases between. This CDR3 has 15 residues.

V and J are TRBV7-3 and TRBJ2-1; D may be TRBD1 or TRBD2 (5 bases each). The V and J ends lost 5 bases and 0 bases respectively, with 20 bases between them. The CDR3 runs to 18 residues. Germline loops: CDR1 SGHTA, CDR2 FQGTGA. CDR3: CASSPVLGVRASYNEQFF. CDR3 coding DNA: TGTGCCAGCAGCCCCGTATTGGGGGTCCGGGCCTCCTACAATGAGCAGTTCTTC.

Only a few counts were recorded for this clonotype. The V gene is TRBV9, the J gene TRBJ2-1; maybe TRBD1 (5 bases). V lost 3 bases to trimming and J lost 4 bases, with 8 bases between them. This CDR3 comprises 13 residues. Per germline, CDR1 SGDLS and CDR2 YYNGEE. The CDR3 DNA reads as TGTGCCAGCAGCGACTCAGGGTACAATGAGCAGTTCTTC. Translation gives CASSDSGYNEQFF.

The CDR3 spells CASSSGTGGSEKLFF. DNA for the CDR3: TGTGCCAGCAGTTCCGGGACAGGGGGATCTGAAAAACTGTTTTTT. The rearrangement joins TRBV12-3 or TRBV12-4 to TRBJ1-4, with 11 bases lining up with TRBD1. V lost 4 bases to trimming and J lost 7 bases; unmatched junction nucleotides: 5. The CDR3 contains 15 residues.

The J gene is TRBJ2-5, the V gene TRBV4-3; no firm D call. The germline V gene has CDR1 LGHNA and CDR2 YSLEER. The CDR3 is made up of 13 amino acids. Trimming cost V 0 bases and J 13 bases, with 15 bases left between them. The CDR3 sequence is CASSQDLEDPVYF. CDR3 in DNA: TGCGCCAGCAGCCAAGATCTAGAGGACCCGGTGTACTTC.

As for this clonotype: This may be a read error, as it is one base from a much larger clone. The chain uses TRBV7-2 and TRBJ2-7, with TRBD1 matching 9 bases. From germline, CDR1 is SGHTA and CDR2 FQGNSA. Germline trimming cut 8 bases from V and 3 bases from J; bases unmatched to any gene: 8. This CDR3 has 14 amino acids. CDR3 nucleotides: TGTGCCAGCGGCTCCCGGGACAGGGACTACGAGCAGTACTTC. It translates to CASGSRDRDYEQYF.

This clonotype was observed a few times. CDR3 DNA sequence: TGTGCCAGCAGCTCCCGGACTAGGGGAGGGGAGACCCAGTACTTC. Translated: CASSSRTRGGETQYF. This sequence joins TRBV5-4 and TRBJ2-5, with TRBD2 identical over 7 bases. Trimming at V came to 3 bases and at J to 5 bases, leaving 10 bases not matched to a gene. The CDR3 has 15 amino acids. Germline V lookup: CDR1 SGHNT, CDR2 YYREEE (reference sequence).

CDR3 sequence reads: CSVEESPRDTEAFF. Here the CDR3 DNA reads TGCAGCGTTGAAGAGTCACCAAGGGACACTGAAGCTTTCTTT. The chain is built from TRBV29-1 and TRBJ1-1, with D hard to call. This CDR3 has 14 residues. Trimming removed 0 bases at V and 3 bases at J, with 11 bases between. The germline V gene encodes CDR1 SQVTM and CDR2 ANQGSEA.

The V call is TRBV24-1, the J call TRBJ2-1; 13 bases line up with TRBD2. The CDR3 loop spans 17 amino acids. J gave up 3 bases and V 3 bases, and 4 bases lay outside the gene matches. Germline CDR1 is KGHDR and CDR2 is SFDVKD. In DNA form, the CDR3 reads TGTGCCACCAGTGATGGACTAGCGGGGGTCCACTACAATGAGCAGTTCTTC. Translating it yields CATSDGLAGVHYNEQFF.